A selection of T cell receptor beta chains follows, all from one sample in a study of blood T cell repertoires in COVID-19. The method was immunoSEQ multiplex PCR; TCRdb's version includes in-frame clones alone and lacks a portion of them. The data contain roughly 100,000 clones, over 75% of them singletons. What was sequenced was peripheral blood. The source of these receptors is a human donor in a cohort sampled during active COVID-19. CDR3s leave out the opening cysteine and the closing phenylalanine or tryptophan. The order of the fields is V gene, clone size, J gene, CDR3 protein. Not every row has a clone size; where given, it reads once, few, many or a size class.

TRBV19	-	TRBJ2-7	ASSESNLMAYEQY
TRBV6-5	once	TRBJ2-1	AGKADINEQF
TRBV7-3	-	TRBJ2-2	ASGASNTGELF
TRBV12-3/TRBV12-4	once	TRBJ2-7	ASSTGMTYEQY
TRBV3-1/TRBV3-2	-	TRBJ2-2	ASSQDRGTGELF
TRBV2	-	TRBJ2-7	ASSEVGSGVSSYEQY
TRBV5-6	-	TRBJ2-7	ASSSTGRYEQY
TRBV4-2	-	TRBJ2-1	ASSPRVAREPNEQF
TRBV30	-	TRBJ1-1	AWSVRGLGTEAF
TRBV5-1	-	TRBJ2-7	ASSFWGHMNSYEQY
TRBV3-1/TRBV3-2	-	TRBJ2-2	ASSQDRDAGEERTGELF
TRBV6-5	few	TRBJ1-2	ASSQGQEFYGYT
TRBV24-1	-	TRBJ2-3	ATNLGQGGPDTQY
TRBV20-1	-	TRBJ1-2	SASGSNYGYT
TRBV5-4	-	TRBJ1-1	ASSKDRAYTEAF
TRBV1	-	TRBJ1-3	TSSHGQSGNTIY
TRBV27	-	TRBJ2-1	ATSHRGLLGNEQF
TRBV24-1	-	TRBJ1-2	ATSDLEVDYGYT
TRBV4-1	-	TRBJ2-3	ASSHRTDTQY
TRBV4-2	-	TRBJ1-2	ASSQDCEQGIGGYT
TRBV6-5	-	TRBJ2-3	ASGRQGTSTDTQY
TRBV30	-	TRBJ1-1	AWSVANTEAF
TRBV7-7	-	TRBJ2-1	ASSSGLEQF
TRBV2	few	TRBJ1-5	ASSEGQGEQPQH